A selection of T cell receptor beta chains follows, all from one sample in a study of blood T cell repertoires in COVID-19. TCRdb keeps only in-frame clones here, not all; method: immunoSEQ multiplex PCR. The sample gives over 150,000 clones, about 72% of which show up once; 17% is in the top ten. The specimen was PBMCs or T cells enriched from blood (not recorded which). The receptors here all came from a woman aged 50 to 60 who had recovered from COVID-19. The CDR3 runs from the conserved cysteine through the conserved F or W. The order of the fields is V gene, clone size, J gene, D gene, CDR3 DNA, CDR3 protein. The D gene is left open where the match is weak. Not every row has a clone size; where given, it reads once, few, many or a size class.

>TRBV7-3|.|TRBJ2-3|TRBD1
TGTGCCAGCAGCTTATTGAGTGGGGGACAGGGATCTGCAGATACGCAGTATTTT
CASSLLSGGQGSADTQYF
>TRBV5-6|.|TRBJ2-1|TRBD2
TGTGCCAGCAGCTTGGCGGCTAGCGGGGGGTACAATGAGCAGTTCTTC
CASSLAASGGYNEQFF
>TRBV7-2|.|TRBJ2-1|.
TGTGCCAGCAGCTTAGGACTAAGCCCCCCAAATGAGCAGTTCTTC
CASSLGLSPPNEQFF
>TRBV11-3|.|TRBJ2-3|TRBD1
TGTGCCAGCAGCGCCGGGACAGGAATGGAAACAGATACGCAGTATTTT
CASSAGTGMETDTQYF
>TRBV28|.|TRBJ2-7|TRBD2
TGTGCCAGCAGGGGGGGGTTGGGGCTCCACGAGCAGTACTTC
CASRGGLGLHEQYF
>TRBV7-2|.|TRBJ1-5|.
TGTGCCAGCAGCTTTCGGGGGAATCAGCCCCAGCATTTT
CASSFRGNQPQHF
>TRBV7-6|.|TRBJ2-7|TRBD2
TGTGCCAGCAGCGAAACCGGGACTAGCGGGAGCCGTCACTACGAGCAGTACTTC
CASSETGTSGSRHYEQYF
>TRBV5-1|.|TRBJ2-2|TRBD1
TGCGCCAGCAGCTCAGGACAGGGGGCCGGGGAGCTGTTTTTT
CASSSGQGAGELFF
>TRBV7-3|.|TRBJ2-7|.
TGTGCCAGCAGCCCCTCGGGAAGGGCCGAGCAGTACTTC
CASSPSGRAEQYF
>TRBV18|.|TRBJ2-4|TRBD1
TGTGCCAGCTCACCCTTTACCACGGGACAGGGGTTAAACATTCAGTACTTC
CASSPFTTGQGLNIQYF
>TRBV5-1|.|TRBJ1-2|.
TGCGCCAGCAGCTTGATTTTGGGGGGGCAAGGCTACACCTTC
CASSLILGGQGYTF
>TRBV5-1|.|TRBJ2-7|TRBD2
TGCGCCAGCAGCCGGAAGGGACTAGCGGGAGGTCGATCTACCTACGAGCAGTACTTC
CASSRKGLAGGRSTYEQYF
>TRBV6-2/TRBV6-3|few|TRBJ2-7|.
TGTGCCAGCAGTTACTCGAATTCGCGGTTCTACGAGCAGTACTTC
CASSYSNSRFYEQYF
>TRBV11-2|.|TRBJ2-7|TRBD2
TGTGCCAGCAGTAGGGAGGGTTGGGAGCAGTACTTC
CASSREGWEQYF
>TRBV10-3|.|TRBJ2-7|.
TGTGCCATCAGTGGGCCGACTCAGTACTCCTACGAGCAGTACTTC
CAISGPTQYSYEQYF
>TRBV5-1|.|TRBJ2-7|.
TGCGCCAGCAGCTTGGTGGGGGGGCCCTCCTACGAGCAGTACTTC
CASSLVGGPSYEQYF
>TRBV2|.|TRBJ2-5|.
TGTGCCAGTCGGCGGGCGGGGGCTTCGAAGGAGACCCAGTACTTC
CASRRAGASKETQYF
>TRBV28|.|TRBJ1-5|TRBD1
TGTGCCAGCAGCGAAGGGACAGGGGTACAGCCCCAGCATTTT
CASSEGTGVQPQHF
>TRBV6-5|.|TRBJ1-1|.
TGTGCCAGCTGGGGCCCTAATCCCCGTGAAGCTTTCTTT
CASWGPNPREAFF
>TRBV28|.|TRBJ1-6|TRBD1
TGTGCCAGCAGCCCTGGGGACAGAAATAATTCACCCCTCCACTTT
CASSPGDRNNSPLHF
>TRBV7-9|.|TRBJ2-1|.
TGTGCCAGCAGCTTAGTCTCGAGCTCCTACAATGAGCAGTTCTTC
CASSLVSSSYNEQFF
>TRBV19|once|TRBJ1-2|TRBD1
TGTGCCAGCCTGTTGACAGGGGCTGGCTATGGCTACACCTTC
CASLLTGAGYGYTF
>TRBV2|.|TRBJ2-1|.
TGTGCCAGCAGTCCCGGGATGGGGAGCTACAATGAGCAGTTCTTC
CASSPGMGSYNEQFF
>TRBV7-9|.|TRBJ2-7|.
TGTGCCAGCAGCTTGGACTGGACCCAGCAGTACTTC
CASSLDWTQQYF
>TRBV9|once|TRBJ2-3|TRBD2
TGTGCCAGCAGCTTCCCGACTAGCGGGGGCGAGGATACGCAGTATTTT
CASSFPTSGGEDTQYF
>TRBV28|.|TRBJ2-5|TRBD1
TGTGCCAGCGGGCGACAGGGAACCCAAGAGACCCAGTACTTC
CASGRQGTQETQYF
>TRBV4-1|.|TRBJ2-5|TRBD2
TGCGCCAGCAGACAGACTAGCGGGAGAGTTGAGACCCAGTACTTC
CASRQTSGRVETQYF
>TRBV20-1|.|TRBJ2-7|.
TGCAGTACAACAGGCACCTACGAGCAGTACTTC
CSTTGTYEQYF
>TRBV7-9|few|TRBJ2-2|TRBD2
TGTGCCACATATCCCGGGACTAGCGTCGGGGAGCTGTTTTTT
CATYPGTSVGELFF
>TRBV5-5|.|TRBJ2-5|TRBD2
TGTGCCAGCAGCTCCACTAGGGGACTAGCGAAGGAGACCCAGTACTTC
CASSSTRGLAKETQYF
>TRBV28|few|TRBJ1-3|.
TGTGCCAGCACCCTAATCCCTGGGGGCCACACCATATATTTT
CASTLIPGGHTIYF
>TRBV7-8|.|TRBJ2-5|TRBD1
TGTGCCAGCAGCCAACGGGGACAGAACCAAGAGACCCAGTACTTC
CASSQRGQNQETQYF
>TRBV5-1|many|TRBJ2-7|.
TGCGCCAGCAGACATATAAGCTCCTACGAGCAGTACTTC
CASRHISSYEQYF
>TRBV2|once|TRBJ2-1|.
TGTGCCAGCAGTGAAATCGTTGAGCAGTTCTTC
CASSEIVEQFF
>TRBV18|.|TRBJ1-4|.
TGTGCCAGCTTCCCTTCCAGGGGCGGGTACGAAAAACTGTTTTTT
CASFPSRGGYEKLFF
>TRBV5-6|.|TRBJ2-2|TRBD1
TGTGCCAGCAGCTCCGGGACAGAGAACACCGGGGAGCTGTTTTTT
CASSSGTENTGELFF
>TRBV18|.|TRBJ1-2|TRBD1
TGTGCCAGCTCAATCACGACAGGGAACTATGGCTACACCTTC
CASSITTGNYGYTF
>TRBV19|once|TRBJ2-7|TRBD1
TGTGCCAGTAGTATGGGACAGGGAAGGGACGAGCAGTACTTC
CASSMGQGRDEQYF
>TRBV5-1|.|TRBJ2-5|TRBD1
TGCGCCAGCAGCTTACGACAGGGGTGGCAAGAGACCCAGTACTTC
CASSLRQGWQETQYF
>TRBV6-4|few|TRBJ2-2|.
TGTGCCAGCAGGCCCGGGGGTGGCACCGGGGAGCTGTTTTTT
CASRPGGGTGELFF
>TRBV19|.|TRBJ2-2|.
TGTGCCAGTAGTAGTGGCGAGAGGGTCTCCGGGGAGCTGTTTTTT
CASSSGERVSGELFF
>TRBV9|.|TRBJ2-2|.
TGTGCCAGCAGCGACCGCGGCACCGGGGAGCTGTTTTTT
CASSDRGTGELFF
>TRBV5-1|few|TRBJ2-7|TRBD2
TGCGCCAGCAGCCCAAGAGCGGGATCCTTCTACGAGCAGTACTTC
CASSPRAGSFYEQYF
>TRBV4-2|.|TRBJ1-1|.
TGTGCCAGCAGCCAGGAGGATGGGGCTGAAGCTTTCTTT
CASSQEDGAEAFF
>TRBV27|.|TRBJ2-1|TRBD1
TGTGCCAGCAGAGGCTTGACAGGGGGCGGTTTCTATGAGCAGTTCTTC
CASRGLTGGGFYEQFF
>TRBV28|.|TRBJ2-7|.
TGTGCCAGCACAGCAGGTCGAGAGCAGTACTTC
CASTAGREQYF